Shown below are 15 T cell receptor beta chains from a single sample sequenced in a study of vaccination and CD4 T cells after COVID-19. Regarding treatment: approximately 9-day PBMC culture with coronavirus spike peptide pools or control peptides (ViraFEST assay). Cultured CD4+ T cells had their DNA profiled by the Oncomine TCR Beta short-read assay. TCRdb fed the PCR reads into MiXCR, producing one record per CDR3 protein. The table lists fewer than 15,000 distinct CDR3 sequences, less than 50% of them singletons. Their antigen targets remain unknown. This specimen was CD4+ T cells from blood, cultured in vitro, taken after SARS-CoV-2 vaccination. These TCRs come from a human donor who had recovered from COVID-19.

V is TRBV28 and J is TRBJ1-2; 8 nucleotides agree with TRBD1. The germline gives CDR1 MDHEN, CDR2 SYDVKM. V lost 3 bases to trimming and J lost 4 bases; unmatched junction nucleotides: 7. The CDR3 has 15 residues. The CDR3 DNA reads as TGTGCCAGCAGTTTTTACCAGGGGGCTGGCTATGGCTACACCTTC. Its translation is CASSFYQGAGYGYTF.

This clonotype was seen a handful of times. This chain joins TRBV6-5 and TRBJ1-5, with no clear D. The CDR3 is 12 amino acids. Trimming left V 4 bases short and J 8 bases short, with 9 bases between. Germline values: CDR1 MNHEY, CDR2 SVGAGI. CDR3 protein: CASSLGLKPQHF. The CDR3 region has the DNA TGTGCCAGCAGTTTGGGCTTAAAGCCCCAGCATTTT.

The chain joins TRBV6-1 to TRBJ2-3; D is possibly TRBD1 (5 bases). Looked up from germline, CDR1 is MNHNS and CDR2 is SASEGT. V shed 3 bases and J shed 3 bases, with 10 bases lying between them. The CDR3 totals 14 residues. CDR3 bases: TGTGCCAGCAGTGATATGGGGCGGACAGATACGCAGTATTTT. It specifies CASSDMGRTDTQYF.

J is TRBJ1-1 and V is TRBV6-1; TRBD1 matches 8 bases. The V gene end was trimmed by 5 bases and the J gene end by 9 bases; junction bases not matched to a gene: 5. This CDR3 has 12 residues. From germline, CDR1 is MNHNS and CDR2 SASEGT. The CDR3 loop reads CASSTGQAQAFF. For the CDR3, the DNA is TGTGCCAGCAGTACGGGACAGGCGCAAGCTTTCTTT.

The chain carries TRBV5-1 and TRBJ1-2; TRBD1 agrees at 10 bases. CDR3 length: 13 residues. The germline V gene has CDR1 SGHRS and CDR2 YFSETQ. V was pared by 4 bases and J by 7 bases, with 4 bases of the junction left unmatched. The CDR3 region is CASSPRTGGGYTF. CDR3 DNA: TGCGCCAGCAGCCCCCGGACAGGGGGTGGCTACACCTTC.

The chain carries TRBV28 and TRBJ2-7; TRBD2 matches at 10 bases. CDR3 size: 16 residues. Per the germline V gene, CDR1 is MDHEN and CDR2 is SYDVKM. After removal of 3 bases from V and 1 base from J, the junction contained 6 bases not matched to a gene. CDR3 sequence: CASSFLSSGSSYEQYF. The CDR3, as DNA: TGTGCCAGCAGTTTTTTATCTAGCGGGAGTTCCTACGAGCAGTACTTC.

The chain couples TRBV20-1 to TRBJ1-1, with D possibly being TRBD1 (5 bases). The germline gives CDR1 DFQATT, CDR2 SNEGSKA (reference sequence). The CDR3 is 15 residues long. V lost 6 bases and J 5 bases, leaving 22 bases between the germline ends. The CDR3: CSAPRGDPRETEAFF. CDR3 sequence (DNA): TGCAGTGCCCCCCGGGGGGACCCTCGTGAGACTGAAGCTTTCTTT.

The rearrangement links TRBV7-2 to TRBJ2-1; D gene ambiguous. CDR1 and CDR2 (germline): SGHTA, FQGNSA. The V gene lost 5 bases and the J gene lost 6 bases, with 8 bases spanning the gap. The CDR3 spans 12 residues. The CDR3 nucleotides read TGTGCCAGCAGCACCTTAGGCAATGAGCAGTTCTTC. It is translated as CASSTLGNEQFF.

J is TRBJ2-1 and V is TRBV11-3; 14 nucleotides match TRBD2. The germline CDR1 and CDR2 sequences are SGHNT and YENEEA. The CDR3 covers 15 residues. The junction had 6 bases not matched to a gene; V was cut back by 5 bases and J by 9 bases. CDR3 amino acids: CASSGGLAGGTEQFF. DNA of the CDR3: TGTGCCAGCAGCGGAGGACTAGCGGGGGGAACTGAGCAGTTCTTC.

The rearrangement uses TRBV4-1 and TRBJ1-2, with D tentatively TRBD1 (5 bases). V was cut by 3 bases and J by 5 bases, with 16 bases left in between. In germline, CDR1 is MGHRA, CDR2 YSYEKL. The CDR3 runs 15 residues. The CDR3 DNA reads as TGCGCCAGCAGCCACCCCACCTCGGGGCGATATGGCTACACCTTC. Protein sequence: CASSHPTSGRYGYTF.

V usage is TRBV7-2 and J usage is TRBJ2-5; 11 bases map to TRBD1. Germline-derived CDR1 and CDR2 are SGHTA and FQGNSA. V lost 5 bases to trimming and J lost 5 bases; unmatched junction nucleotides: 7. The CDR3 is 15 residues long. In DNA form, the CDR3 reads TGTGCCAGCAGCCAGGACAGGGGGCGCACGGAGACCCAGTACTTC. Protein sequence: CASSQDRGRTETQYF.

This clonotype appeared once. The rearrangement joins TRBV12-3 or TRBV12-4 to TRBJ2-7, with 7 bases lining up with TRBD1. CDR3 length equals 14 residues. Germline trimming cut 3 bases from V and 6 bases from J; bases unmatched to any gene: 8. Here the CDR3 reads CASSLNLSGGEQYF. The DNA for the CDR3 is TGTGCCAGCAGTTTGAACTTGTCAGGGGGCGAGCAGTACTTC.

The chain links TRBV6-5 to TRBJ1-2; 8 nucleotides match TRBD1. The CDR3 covers 15 residues. CDR1 MNHEY and CDR2 SVGAGI come from the germline V gene. J was trimmed by 8 bases and V by 2 bases; bases with no gene match: 10. The CDR3 nucleotides are TGTGCCAGCAGTTACGGCGGCAGGGGGCCCGAGGGCTACACCTTC. Its protein product is CASSYGGRGPEGYTF.

The genes are TRBV7-9 and TRBJ2-3, with 10 bases that match TRBD1. This CDR3 is built from 16 residues. Per germline, CDR1 SEHNR and CDR2 FQNEAQ (reference sequence). Trimming at V came to 5 bases and at J to 5 bases, leaving 10 bases not matched to a gene. CDR3 nucleotides: TGTGCCAGCAGCCCAACCGGGACAGGGGTTGGAGATACGCAGTATTTT. Amino acids: CASSPTGTGVGDTQYF.

This clonotype was seen only a few times. V gene TRBV6-1 combines with J gene TRBJ1-5; D is unclear. V gave up 6 bases and J gave up 1 base, with 4 bases separating them. The CDR3 is 12 residues long. Germline V CDR1 and CDR2: MNHNS, SASEGT. The CDR3 sequence: CASSLSNQPQHF. CDR3 nucleotides: TGTGCCAGCAGCCTGAGCAATCAGCCCCAGCATTTT.